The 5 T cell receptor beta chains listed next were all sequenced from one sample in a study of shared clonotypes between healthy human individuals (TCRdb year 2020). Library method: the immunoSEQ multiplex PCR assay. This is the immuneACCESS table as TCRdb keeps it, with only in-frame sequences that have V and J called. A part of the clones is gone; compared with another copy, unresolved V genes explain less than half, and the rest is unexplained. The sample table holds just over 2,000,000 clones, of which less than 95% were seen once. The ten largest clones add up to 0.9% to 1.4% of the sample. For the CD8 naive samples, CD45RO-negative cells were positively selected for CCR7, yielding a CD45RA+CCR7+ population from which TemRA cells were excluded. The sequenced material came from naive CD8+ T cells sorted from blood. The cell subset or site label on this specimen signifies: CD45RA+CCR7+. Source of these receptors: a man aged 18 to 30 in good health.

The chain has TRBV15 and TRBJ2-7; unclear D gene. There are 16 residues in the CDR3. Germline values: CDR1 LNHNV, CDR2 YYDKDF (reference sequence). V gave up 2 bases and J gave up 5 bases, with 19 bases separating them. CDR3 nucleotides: TGTGCCACCAGCAGAAATATACCGCCGGAAACCGACGAGCAGTACTTC. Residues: CATSRNIPPETDEQYF.

CDR3 bases: TGTGCCAGCAGCCCAAGTAGGTACGAGCAGTACTTC. Amino acid sequence: CASSPSRYEQYF. V gene TRBV11-3 combines with J gene TRBJ2-7, with unresolved D. The CDR3 sequence is 12 residues long. Germline loops: CDR1 SGHNT, CDR2 YENEEA. V lost 5 bases and J lost 4, with 9 bases in between.

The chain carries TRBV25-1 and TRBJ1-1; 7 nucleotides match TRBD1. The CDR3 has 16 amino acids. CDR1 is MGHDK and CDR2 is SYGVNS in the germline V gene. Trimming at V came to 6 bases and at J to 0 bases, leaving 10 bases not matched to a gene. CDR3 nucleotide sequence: TGTGCCAGCAGGGCAAAGGGACAGACCTTGAACACTGAAGCTTTCTTT. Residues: CASRAKGQTLNTEAFF. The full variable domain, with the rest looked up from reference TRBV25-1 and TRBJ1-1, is EADIYQTPRYLVIGTGKKITLECSQTMGHDKMYWYQQDPGMELHLIHYSYGVNSTEKGDLSSESTVSRIRTEHFPLTLESARPSHTSQYLCASRAKGQTLNTEAFFGQGTRLTVV.

Here the CDR3 reads CASSLGLEGPPSTDTQYF. In DNA form, the CDR3 reads TGTGCCAGCAGCTTAGGACTGGAAGGGCCGCCGAGCACAGATACGCAGTATTTT. This chain joins TRBV7-9 and TRBJ2-3; the D is unclear. This CDR3 has 18 residues. Trimming took off 1 base at V and 0 bases at J, with 17 bases between the two ends. Germline V gene data show CDR1 as SEHNR and CDR2 as FQNEAQ (reference sequence).

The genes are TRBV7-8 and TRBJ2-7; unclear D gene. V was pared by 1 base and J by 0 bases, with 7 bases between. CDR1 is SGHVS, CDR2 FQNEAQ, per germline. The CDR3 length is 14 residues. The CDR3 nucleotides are TGTGCCAGCAGCTTAGATCTCCGCTCCTACGAGCAGTACTTC. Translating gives CASSLDLRSYEQYF. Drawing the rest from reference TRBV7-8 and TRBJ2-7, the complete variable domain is GAGVSQSPRYKVAKRGQDVALRCDPISGHVSLFWYQQALGQGPEFLTYFQNEAQLDKSGLPSDRFFAERPEGSVSTLKIQRTQQEDSAVYLCASSLDLRSYEQYFGPGTRLTVT.